This passage covers 14 T cell receptor beta chains from one sample sequenced in a study of control samples from healthy donors and cancer patients. Clones were sequenced by immunoSEQ multiplex PCR, and TCRdb holds only the in-frame ones, with some missing. The data contain approximately 60,000 clones, approximately 85% of them singletons. The sample taken for sequencing was blood. These receptors all come from a man in his forties in good health.

V gene TRBV30 combines with J gene TRBJ1-2; a weak D match, TRBD1 (5 bases). The CDR3 sequence is 13 residues long. Trimming left V 2 bases short and J 3 bases short, with 10 bases between. CDR1 is GTSNPN and CDR2 is SVGIG in the germline V gene (reference sequence). The CDR3 loop is CAWSPTAYYGYTF. The DNA of the CDR3 is TGTGCCTGGAGTCCGACAGCTTACTATGGCTACACCTTC.

CDR3 protein: CASSPGGTASNYGYTF. CDR3 DNA: TGTGCCAGCAGCCCGGGTGGGACAGCTTCTAACTATGGCTACACCTTC. This chain joins TRBV28 and TRBJ1-2; 7 bases map to TRBD1. The germline V gene encodes CDR1 MDHEN and CDR2 SYDVKM. Germline trimming cut 6 bases from V and 0 bases from J; bases unmatched to any gene: 10. This CDR3 spans 16 amino acids.

The count of this clone is one. The V and J genes are TRBV28 and TRBJ2-7; 8 bases agree with TRBD2. Germline V CDR1 and CDR2: MDHEN, SYDVKM. The CDR3 is 16 amino acids. Unmatched junction bases numbered 9, after V lost 3 bases and J lost 2 bases. CDR3 sequence (DNA): TGTGCCAGCAGTTTCCACCTAGCGGGCCTAACCTACGAGCAGTACTTC. It encodes CASSFHLAGLTYEQYF.

The J gene is TRBJ1-6, the V gene TRBV25-1; the match to TRBD1 covers 7 bases. Germline V gives CDR1 MGHDK, CDR2 SYGVNS. The V gene end was trimmed by 3 bases and the J gene end by 4 bases; junction bases not matched to a gene: 3. The CDR3 sequence is 15 residues long. CDR3 in DNA: TGTGCCAGCAGTGAGTGGGACAGATATAATTCACCCCTCCACTTT. It is translated as CASSEWDRYNSPLHF.

This rearrangement joins TRBV27 to TRBJ2-5, with D hard to call. Germline V gene sequence: CDR1 MNHEY, CDR2 SMNVEV (reference sequence). The CDR3 contains 10 residues. V dropped 5 bases and J dropped 3 bases, with 1 base sitting between them. The CDR3 is CASSKETQYF. The DNA for the CDR3 is TGTGCCAGCAGTAAAGAGACCCAGTACTTC.

The chain links TRBV14 to TRBJ1-2; a weak D match, TRBD1 (5 bases). Germline V gene sequence: CDR1 SGHDN, CDR2 FVKESK. The CDR3 contains 15 residues. V was shortened by 3 bases and J by 5 bases, with 16 bases between the two germline ends. CDR3 amino acids: CASSQFQTGGYGYTF. The CDR3 nucleotides are TGTGCCAGCAGCCAGTTTCAAACAGGAGGTTATGGCTACACCTTC.

The rearrangement joins TRBV28 to TRBJ1-6; 7 bases align to TRBD1. This CDR3 is 15 amino acids long. The germline gives CDR1 MDHEN, CDR2 SYDVKM. V lost 6 bases, J lost 7 bases, and 9 bases stayed unmatched. The CDR3 here is CASSLLQGVNSPLHF. The DNA for the CDR3 is TGTGCCAGCAGCCTGCTCCAGGGGGTGAATTCACCCCTCCACTTT.

The gene calls are TRBV30 and TRBJ1-4; D uncertain. CDR3 size: 13 residues. CDR1 is GTSNPN and CDR2 is SVGIG in the germline V gene (reference sequence). V was pared by 3 bases and J by 7 bases, with 12 bases between. CDR3 nucleotide sequence: TGTGCCTGGAGGTCCCACGACGGTGAAAAACTGTTTTTT. Translating gives CAWRSHDGEKLFF.

The chain combines TRBV27 with TRBJ1-1; D not certain. Trimming shortened V by 0 bases and J by 3 bases, and 8 bases separated the two germline ends. Germline V gene sequence: CDR1 MNHEY, CDR2 SMNVEV (reference sequence). This CDR3 is 14 amino acids long. CDR3 sequence reads: CASSLSGSHTEAFF. In nucleotides, the CDR3 is TGTGCCAGCAGTTTATCGGGATCGCACACTGAAGCTTTCTTT.

The genes are TRBV6-5 and TRBJ2-3; tentative D call: TRBD1 (5 bases). The V gene lost 6 bases and the J gene lost 2 bases, with 12 bases spanning the gap. Germline assignment: CDR1 MNHEY and CDR2 SVGAGI. The length of the CDR3 is 14 residues. The chain's CDR3 is CASSYTGNTDTQYF. In DNA form, the CDR3 reads TGTGCCAGCAGCTATACAGGTAACACAGATACGCAGTATTTT.

The chain links TRBV5-1 to TRBJ2-2; 7 positions match TRBD2. The V and J ends lost 0 bases and 4 bases, in that order; junction bases with no gene match: 6. This CDR3 is 16 amino acids long. In germline, CDR1 is SGHRS, CDR2 YFSETQ. CDR3 residues: CASSLATGRGTGELFF. DNA of the CDR3: TGCGCCAGCAGCTTGGCCACGGGGAGGGGCACCGGGGAGCTGTTTTTT.

This chain uses TRBV7-6 with TRBJ2-1; 10 nucleotides match TRBD2. V was clipped by 4 bases and J by 4 bases; unmatched bases: 10. This CDR3 comprises 17 residues. CDR1 is SGHVS, CDR2 FNYEAQ, per germline. CDR3 in amino acids: CASSSGERLAGYNEQFF. The CDR3 DNA follows: TGTGCCAGCAGCTCAGGGGAGAGACTAGCGGGTTACAATGAGCAGTTCTTC.

The V and J genes are TRBV5-1 and TRBJ1-6; possibly TRBD1 for D (6 bases). Between the trimmed V and J ends, which lost 2 bases and 3 bases, there was a span of 9 bases. The CDR3 length is 15 residues. Germline CDR1 SGHRS, CDR2 YFSETQ. The CDR3 is CASSLNRDYNSPLHF. CDR3 in DNA: TGCGCCAGCAGCTTAAACAGGGACTATAATTCACCCCTCCACTTT.

The chain links TRBV7-9 to TRBJ1-6; a weak D match, TRBD1 (6 bases). Germline assignment: CDR1 SEHNR and CDR2 FQNEAQ (reference sequence). The V and J ends lost 7 bases and 7 bases respectively, with 17 bases between them. The CDR3 consists of 15 residues. CDR3 region: CASTPGGAVNSPLHF. The CDR3 region has the DNA TGTGCCAGCACCCCTGGGGGGGCTGTCAATTCACCCCTCCACTTT. Full variable domain (remainder filled in from reference TRBV7-9 and TRBJ1-6): DTGVSQNPRHKITKRGQNVTFRCDPISEHNRLYWYRQTLGQGPEFLTYFQNEAQLEKSRLLSDRFSAERPKGSFSTLEIQRTEQGDSAMYLCASTPGGAVNSPLHFGNGTRLTVT.